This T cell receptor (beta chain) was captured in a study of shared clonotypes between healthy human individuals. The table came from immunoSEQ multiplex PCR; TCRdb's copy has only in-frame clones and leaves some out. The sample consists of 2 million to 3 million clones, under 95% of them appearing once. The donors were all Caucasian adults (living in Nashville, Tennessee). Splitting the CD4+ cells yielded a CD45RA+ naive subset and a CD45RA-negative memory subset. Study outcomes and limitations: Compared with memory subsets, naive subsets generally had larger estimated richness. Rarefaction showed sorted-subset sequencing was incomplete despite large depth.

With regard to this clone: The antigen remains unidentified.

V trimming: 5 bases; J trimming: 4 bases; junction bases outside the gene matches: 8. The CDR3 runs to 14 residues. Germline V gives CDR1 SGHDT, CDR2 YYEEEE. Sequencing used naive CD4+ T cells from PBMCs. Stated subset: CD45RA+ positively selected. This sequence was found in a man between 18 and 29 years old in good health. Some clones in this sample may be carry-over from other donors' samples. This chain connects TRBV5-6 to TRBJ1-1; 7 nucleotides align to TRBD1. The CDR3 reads CASRSQGSFTEAFF. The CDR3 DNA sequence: TGTGCCAGCAGGTCACAGGGGAGTTTCACTGAAGCTTTCTTT.